This entry features one TCR beta chain sequence. The data are from a study of blood T cell repertoires in COVID-19. Study as a whole: The United States, Italy and Spain were the sources of the acute and convalescent COVID-19 samples.

V was clipped by 1 base and J by 5 bases, with 9 bases between them. The CDR3 has 14 amino acids. The germline CDR1 and CDR2 sequences are LGHDT and YNNKEL (reference sequence). In the original workflow: From reference gene primer amplification, estimates of nucleated cell counts were derived. The repertoire was sequenced with immunoSEQ multiplex PCR; TCRdb's copy has only in-frame clones and lacks some. V and J calls and clone size are as listed in that table; D and trimming were resolved from the DNA. The data contain over 50,000 clones, 90% of them singletons. The sequencing input was peripheral blood. The TCR comes from a human donor with active COVID-19. The donor label of this sample is uncertain. The V gene is TRBV3-1 (or the pseudogene TRBV3-2), the J gene TRBJ2-1, with a tentative D call TRBD2 (6 bases). In DNA form, the CDR3 reads TGTGCCAGCAGCCAAGGGGGGGATCACAATGAGCAGTTCTTC. It yields the protein CASSQGGDHNEQFF.